Listed below are T cell receptor beta chains from one sample, sequenced in a study of CD8 T cells in ankylosing spondylitis. A single record per CDR3 protein comes from TCRdb applying MiXCR to the 5' RACE reads. The sample shows 300,000 to 400,000 distinct CDR3 sequences, 11% of them seen only once. Material: blood, either unsorted or a sorted T cell fraction (not recorded which). The receptors derive from a female donor with ankylosing spondylitis or in good health (not recorded which). Both conserved end residues are part of each CDR3. Fields, in order: D gene, clone size, J gene, V gene, CDR3 DNA, CDR3 protein. D genes are given only for firm matches. Clone size is stated in some rows and not others, as once, few, many or a class when expanded.

-,many,TRBJ2-1,TRBV5-1,TGCGCCAGCAGCTTGGCAGGCGTGGCTGGCTACAATGAGCAGTTCTTC,CASSLAGVAGYNEQFF
-,few,TRBJ1-2,TRBV5-1,TGCGCCAGCAGCTTGGACAGCGGCTATGGCTACACCTTC,CASSLDSGYGYTF
TRBD2,many,TRBJ2-1,TRBV28,TGTGCCAGCAGTTTCTTCAAGACTAGCGGGCCCAATGAGCAGTTCTTC,CASSFFKTSGPNEQFF
-,few,TRBJ1-2,TRBV7-2,TGTGCCAGCAGCCCCCAAGACTATGGCTACACCTTC,CASSPQDYGYTF
TRBD2,many,TRBJ2-7,TRBV27,TGTGCCAGCAGTTTACGGGGACTAGCAACCCTCCACGAGCAGTACTTC,CASSLRGLATLHEQYF
-,many,TRBJ1-6,TRBV7-2,TGTGCCAGCAGCTTCCCCCCGGACGGGACAATCAATTCACCCCTCCACTTT,CASSFPPDGTINSPLHF
-,-,TRBJ2-7,TRBV12-3/TRBV12-4,TGTGCCAGCGGGTCCGCGTACTTC,CASGSAYF
-,-,TRBJ2-5,TRBV20-1,TGCAGTGCCACCGGGACGGACCGCAAAGAGACCCAGTACTTC,CSATGTDRKETQYF
-,few,TRBJ2-1,TRBV27,TGTGCCAGCAGTTTATCGTTCTCAGCGCTCGCCTACAATGAGCAGTTCTTC,CASSLSFSALAYNEQFF
-,many,TRBJ1-6,TRBV5-1,TGCGCCAGCAGCTTGGCACAGGGTGGCAATTCACCCCTCCACTTT,CASSLAQGGNSPLHF
TRBD2,many,TRBJ2-1,TRBV7-9,TGTGCCAGCAGCATGAAGGGACTAGCGGATTACAATGAGCAGTTCTTC,CASSMKGLADYNEQFF
TRBD1,few,TRBJ1-5,TRBV5-5,TGTGCCAGCAGCCTCAGGGGGAATAGCAATCAGCCCCAGCATTTT,CASSLRGNSNQPQHF
-,many,TRBJ2-7,TRBV20-1,TGCAGTGCCCCAGGGACAAGCCTCTACGAGCAGTACTTC,CSAPGTSLYEQYF
-,many,TRBJ1-1,TRBV7-2,TGTGCCAGCAGCTTAGAAACAGCCAATACTGAAGCTTTCTTT,CASSLETANTEAFF
TRBD1,few,TRBJ2-4,TRBV24-1,TGTGCCACCAGTGATCGGGACAGTGTGGACATTCAGTACTTC,CATSDRDSVDIQYF
-,few,TRBJ2-1,TRBV12-5,TGTGCTAGTGCGGGGGGCGGTAGCTCCTACAATGAGCAGTTCTTC,CASAGGGSSYNEQFF
TRBD1,many,TRBJ2-7,TRBV28,TGTGCCAGCAGGCCGGGACAGGGCTACGAGCAGTACTTC,CASRPGQGYEQYF